The sequence of this T cell receptor (beta chain) was determined in a study of control samples from healthy donors and cancer patients. Some clones are missing from TCRdb's copy, which holds only in-frame ones; the method was immunoSEQ multiplex PCR. Among under 95,000 clones listed, over 65% were seen once. Per the germline V gene, CDR1 is MNHEY and CDR2 is SVGAGI. The CDR3 contains 14 residues. Trimming at V came to 6 bases and at J to 3 bases, leaving 2 bases not matched to a gene. V gene TRBV6-5 combines with J gene TRBJ2-1; 10 bases agree with TRBD2. The receptor was derived from a man aged 45-65 years in good health. Sequencing was done on a sample of blood. The CDR3 nucleotides are TGTGCCAGCAGCAGGACTAGCGGCTACAATGAGCAGTTCTTC. Translation gives CASSRTSGYNEQFF.